This T cell receptor (beta chain) was identified during a study of post-analysis software for immune sequencing data. Study-level findings and limits: Roughly 5 TRBV segments (TRBV5-6, TRBV5-1 and TRBV20-1 among them) occurred more frequently in patients than in controls.

On this clonotype: What it binds is not known.

J was trimmed by 8 bases and V by 3 bases; bases with no gene match: 14. The CDR3 has 16 residues. CDR1 and CDR2 from the germline V gene are LNHNV and YYDKDF (reference sequence). Presence of unique molecular identifiers characterized the TCR beta cDNA libraries. MiXCR, applied by TCRdb to the PCR reads, yields one record per CDR3 protein. The sample includes 820,000 or so distinct CDR3 sequences, about 50% of them seen just once. The chain combines TRBV15 with TRBJ2-5; TRBD1 matches 8 bases. The sequence derives from a girl under 18 with multiple sclerosis. Material: blood. Here the CDR3 DNA reads TGTGCCACCAGCAGGGGAGTCGACAGGGGCAGGGACACCCAGTACTTC. This gives the protein CATSRGVDRGRDTQYF.